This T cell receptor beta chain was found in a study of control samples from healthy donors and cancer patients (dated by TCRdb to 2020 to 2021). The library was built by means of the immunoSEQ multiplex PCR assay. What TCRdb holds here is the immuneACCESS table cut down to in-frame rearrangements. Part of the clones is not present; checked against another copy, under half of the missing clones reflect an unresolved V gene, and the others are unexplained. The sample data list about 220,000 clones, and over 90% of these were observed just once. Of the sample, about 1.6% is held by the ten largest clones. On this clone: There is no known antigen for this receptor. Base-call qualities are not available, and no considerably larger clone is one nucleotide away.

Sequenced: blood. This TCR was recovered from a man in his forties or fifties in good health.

In nucleotides, the sequence is TGTGCCAGCAGCCATAGGGGGAGGACGAACACTGAAGCTTTCTTT. This codes for CASSHRGRTNTEAFF. The V gene is TRBV4-2 and the J gene is TRBJ1-1; TRBD1 could be the D gene, as 6 bases match. In the germline V gene, CDR1 corresponds to LGHNA and CDR2 to YNFKEQ. V and J are truncated by 3 bases and 1 base respectively, leaving an intervening sequence of 12 bases. The CDR3 runs 15 amino acids, cysteine and phenylalanine included. Solely the CDR3 DNA is kept, with 45 bases framed from the first base.